This T cell receptor beta chain derives from a study of T cells expressing NK-cell markers (dated by TCRdb to 2020 to 2021). Context from the whole study: Three sorted T-cell subsets (CD3+CD56+NKG2C+, CD3+CD56+NKG2C- and CD3+CD56-NKG2C+) from about 8 donors had their TCR beta-chain repertoires profiled. Among the eight sequenced donors, seven were HCMV-seropositive and one was HCMV-seronegative. All eight donors whose samples were sequenced were randomly selected healthy volunteers, three of them men and five women. Libraries were sequenced as 2 x 150 bp reads on Illumina HiSeq 2000/2500, MiSeq or NextSeq.

Results and caveats for the whole study, not just this receptor: Those dominant clonotypes were again the most abundant among CD3+CD56-NKG2C+ cells in a few donors, at roughly 25-60.1%. In six or seven donors, the dominant CD3+CD56+NKG2C+ clonotypes ranked among the top 10 CD8+ clonotypes, making up about 1.0-8% of CD8+ T cells. It remained unclear whether the expanded NKG2C-expressing T cell clones were specific for HCMV antigens.

A commercial ELISA kit detecting HCMV-specific IgG in serum was used to determine HCMV serostatus. Ficoll density gradient centrifugation was used to isolate peripheral blood mononuclear cells from blood. The CDR3 holds 14 amino acids from the cysteine to the phenylalanine. DNA is not on record. The germline V gene (reference sequence) provides CDR1 SEHNR and CDR2 FQNEAQ. The instrument given in TCRdb is Illumina HiSeq 2000. 5'RACE template switching, by which a universal primer site and unique molecular identifiers were added, was used to make TCR beta cDNA libraries. cDNA synthesis was primed from the TCR beta constant segment and was followed by two successive PCR amplification steps. In the paper's pipeline: MIGEC handled demultiplexing of the reads and grouping by UMI, while MiTCR was used to assemble and quantify clonotypes. To exclude erroneous sequences, only TCR cDNA sequences supported by at least two reads were retained. The tcR package was used for downstream repertoire analysis, with clonotypes matched between fractions based on CDR3 nucleotide sequence plus V segment. VDJmatch was used to annotate antigen specificity against VDJdb, with one amino acid substitution in CDR3 permitted. Following reprocessing of the reads by TCRdb, the data hold one row per CDR3 protein sequence and no DNA is available. The V and J calls come from TCRdb's annotation, not from the publication. This sample's clone table shows approximately 460,000 distinct CDR3 sequences. The ten largest account for roughly 7.2% of the sample.

A note on this clonotype: This clone's antigen is unknown.

The V gene is TRBV7-9 and the J gene is TRBJ1-1; TCRdb picks TRBD1, but there is no DNA to check that call. The sample was blood T cells: a sorted CD56 or NKG2C T cell subset, CD4+ or CD8+ T cells, or bulk PBMC T cells (not recorded which). The sequence came from a woman between 18 and 69 years old in good health. CDR3 loop: CASSPGGSDTEAFF.